Included here is one T cell receptor beta chain sequence, with context. In the study's own analysis: Reference gene primer amplification in the assay estimated nucleated cell counts. Here immunoSEQ multiplex PCR was the method, and the copy in TCRdb shows in-frame clones only, minus some. The V and J calls and clone size are taken from that table; D and trimming were inferred from the DNA. Here the sample spans over 85,000 clones, just under 90% being singletons. This record comes from a study of blood T cell repertoires in COVID-19. Overall study context: Acute-phase and convalescent COVID-19 samples originated in the United States, Italy and Spain.

V lost 4 bases to trimming and J lost 6 bases; unmatched junction nucleotides: 10. Germline-derived CDR1 and CDR2 are LGHDT and YNNKEL (reference sequence). This CDR3 has 16 residues. The sample comprised peripheral blood. The genes are TRBV3-1 (or the pseudogene TRBV3-2) and TRBJ2-1; TRBD2 matches at 9 bases. The sequence came from a human donor in a cohort sampled during active COVID-19. As DNA, the CDR3 is TGTGCCAGCAGCCCCGGGCTAGCGGGACTTGGCAATGAGCAGTTCTTC. It is translated as CASSPGLAGLGNEQFF.